The clone carrying this TCR beta chain was counted ten times or more. The antigen remains undetermined. This sample was taken from a study of molecular identifiers for immune sequencing clone quantification. Sorting recovered naive CD8 T cells on a CD8+CD4-CCR7+CD45RA+ profile. Libraries of bulk TCR were made by previously described methods (with listed TCR primers). Each CDR3 protein gets one entry after TCRdb re-called the PCR reads with MiXCR. The data show about 630,000 distinct CDR3 sequences, about 25% seen once. Study observations and caveats: Sharing of a barcode by identical TCR molecules could cause highly expanded clone sizes to be underestimated. For effector cells, clones above 20 RNA copies held over 97% of molecules; for naive cells, under 1%.

V was pared by 1 base and J by 3 bases, with 7 bases between. The CDR3 has 13 residues. The germline CDR1 and CDR2 sequences are SEHNR and FQNEAQ (reference sequence). Specimen: naive CD8+ T cells from blood, with Jurkat cell RNA spiked in. Subset in this sample: FACS-sorted CD8+CD4-CCR7+CD45RA+ naive T cells. V is TRBV7-9 and J is TRBJ2-7, with D unclear. This receptor was taken from a human donor in good health. Some libraries in this study had Jurkat cell RNA spiked in. In nucleotides, the CDR3 is TGTGCCAGCAGCTTAGAACCAAACTACGAGCAGTACTTC. It encodes CASSLEPNYEQYF.